A single sample is the source of the 30 T cell receptor beta chains below, sequenced in a study of OX40 agonist ivuxolimab in advanced cancers. The method was immunoSEQ multiplex PCR; TCRdb's version includes in-frame clones alone and lacks a portion of them. The sample records almost 20,000 clones, less than 90% being singletons. The sequenced sample was CD4+ or CD8+ T cells sorted from blood, obtained in a trial of the OX40 agonist ivuxolimab. The origin of the receptors is an adult with an advanced solid tumor such as melanoma, head and neck, liver or kidney cancer.

The chain links TRBV19 to TRBJ2-1; tentatively, D is TRBD1 (5 bases). The CDR3 consists of 10 residues. Germline-derived CDR1 and CDR2 are LNHDA and SQIVND (reference sequence). Deletions cut 10 bases from V and 8 bases from J, with 9 bases between. The DNA of the CDR3 is TGTGCCACCGGCAGGGATGAGCAGTTCTTC. Translating gives CATGRDEQFF. The full variable domain, with the rest looked up from reference TRBV19 and TRBJ2-1, is DGGITQSPKYLFRKEGQNVTLSCEQNLNHDAMYWYRQDPGQGLRLIYYSQIVNDFQKGDIAEGYSVSREKKESFPLTVTSAQKNPTAFYLCATGRDEQFFGPGTRLTVL.

CDR3 protein: CASSPTDDGSGEAFF. CDR3 DNA: TGTGCCAGCTCACCCACAGATGACGGCTCGGGTGAAGCTTTCTTT. V is TRBV18 and J is TRBJ1-1; no clear D gene. The germline V gene encodes CDR1 KGHSH and CDR2 LQKENI. The CDR3 sequence is 15 residues long. Trimming took 3 bases from V and 7 from J, leaving 18 bases between them.

The chain has TRBV11-2 and TRBJ1-1; D remains unclear. Trimming took off 3 bases at V and 1 base at J, with 6 bases between the two ends. The CDR3 extends over 13 amino acids. From germline, CDR1 is SGHAT and CDR2 FQNNGV. The CDR3 DNA is TGTGCCAGCAGCTTCGGGGAGAACACTGAAGCTTTCTTT. This codes for CASSFGENTEAFF.

In this sample, this clone turned up a few times. This sequence joins TRBV29-1 and TRBJ2-5, with a tentative D call TRBD1 (5 bases). V gave up 4 bases and J gave up 5 bases, with 8 bases separating them. CDR3 length: 11 residues. Germline values: CDR1 SQVTM, CDR2 ANQGSEA. In nucleotides, the CDR3 is TGCAGCGTTGCGACAGTCGAGACCCAGTACTTC. Translation: CSVATVETQYF. The complete variable domain, with remaining parts taken from reference TRBV29-1 and TRBJ2-5, reads SAVISQKPSRDICQRGTSLTIQCQVDSQVTMMFWYRQQPGQSLTLIATANQGSEATYESGFVIDKFPISRPNLTFSTLTVSNMSPEDSSIYLCSVATVETQYFGPGTRLLVL.

This clone came up a few times. This chain links TRBV11-2 with TRBJ2-7; tentative D call: TRBD2 (7 bases). This CDR3 region has 15 residues. Germline V gene lookup returns CDR1 SGHAT and CDR2 FQNNGV. The V end was cut by 3 bases, the J end by 3 bases, with 15 bases between. The CDR3 bases are TGTGCCAGCAGCTTCCCCCTGGGGGGGCTCTACGAGCAGTACTTC. Translation gives CASSFPLGGLYEQYF.

This clone was found a few times. J is TRBJ2-2 and V is TRBV4-3; 10 bases agree with TRBD2. The germline gives CDR1 LGHNA, CDR2 YSLEER. This CDR3 is built from 16 residues. J gave up 2 bases and V 3 bases, and 3 bases lay outside the gene matches. The CDR3 loop reads CASSHASGGNTGELFF. As DNA, the CDR3 is TGCGCCAGCAGCCACGCTAGCGGGGGCAACACCGGGGAGCTGTTTTTT.

Within the sample, this clone is medium-sized. The chain recombines TRBV13 with TRBJ1-1; D perhaps matches TRBD1 (5 bases). V was pared by 5 bases and J by 4 bases, with 14 bases between. Germline assignment: CDR1 PRHDT and CDR2 FYEKMQ (reference sequence). The CDR3 sequence is 14 residues long. CDR3 coding DNA: TGTGCCAGCAGCCCCCAGGGATGGGGCACTGAAGCTTTCTTT. Amino acids: CASSPQGWGTEAFF.

The chain combines TRBV5-1 with TRBJ2-2, with TRBD2 matching over 7 bases. V shed 4 bases and J 5 bases; nucleotides not matched to a gene: 5. The CDR3 covers 14 residues. The germline gives CDR1 SGHRS, CDR2 YFSETQ. Here the CDR3 DNA reads TGCGCCAGCAGCCCCCTGGGGGGGACCGGGGAGCTGTTTTTT. It translates to CASSPLGGTGELFF.

The J gene is TRBJ2-2, the V gene TRBV4-2, with 13 nucleotides matching TRBD2. J lost 7 bases, V lost 1 base, and 3 bases had no gene match. CDR1 and CDR2 (germline): LGHNA, YNFKEQ. The CDR3 runs 16 residues. The DNA of the CDR3 is TGTGCCAGCAGCCAAGGGACTAGCGGGAGCATCGGGGAGCTGTTTTTT. It is translated as CASSQGTSGSIGELFF.

The gene calls are TRBV6-1 and TRBJ1-4; possible D gene TRBD1, 5 bases. The germline V gene has CDR1 MNHNS and CDR2 SASEGT. V was trimmed by 6 bases and J by 8 bases, leaving 19 bases between them. The CDR3 is 15 residues long. The CDR3: CASSINTGPGEKLFF. The CDR3, as DNA: TGTGCCAGCAGCATCAATACGGGGCCGGGCGAAAAACTGTTTTTT.

The chain combines TRBV7-9 with TRBJ1-1, with D possibly TRBD1 on 5 matching bases. The CDR3 sequence is 15 residues long. In germline, CDR1 is SEHNR, CDR2 FQNEAQ (reference sequence). Trimming pared 1 base from V and 5 bases from J, leaving 14 bases between. The CDR3 sequence is CASSLGSGRSTEAFF. The CDR3 DNA is TGTGCCAGCAGCTTAGGGTCAGGGAGGTCAACTGAAGCTTTCTTT.

The chain has TRBV19 and TRBJ2-4; D may correspond to TRBD1 or TRBD2 (5 bases each). The germline gives CDR1 LNHDA, CDR2 SQIVND (reference sequence). This CDR3 comprises 16 residues. Trimming took off 1 base at V and 4 bases at J, with 14 bases between the two ends. CDR3 amino acids: CASSIARDRQKNIQYF. CDR3 nucleotides: TGTGCCAGTAGTATAGCCCGGGACCGCCAAAAAAACATTCAGTACTTC.

The J gene is TRBJ1-5, the V gene TRBV6-6, with 7 bases fitting TRBD1. CDR1 is MNHNY, CDR2 SVGAGI, per germline (reference sequence). CDR3 length equals 14 residues. V lost 7 bases, J lost 6 bases, and 9 bases stayed unmatched. The CDR3, as DNA: TGTGCCAGCACTCCGACAGGGATCGGTCAGCCCCAGCATTTT. Protein sequence: CASTPTGIGQPQHF.

The V and J genes are TRBV4-1 and TRBJ1-4; 7 bases line up with TRBD1. Germline trimming cut 1 base from V and 4 bases from J; bases unmatched to any gene: 3. CDR1 and CDR2 (germline): MGHRA, YSYEKL. This CDR3 has 15 residues. Written as DNA, the CDR3 is TGCGCCAGCAGCCAAGCCGGGACAGTTAATGAAAAACTGTTTTTT. It yields the protein CASSQAGTVNEKLFF.

This chain joins TRBV4-3 and TRBJ2-3; tentative D call: TRBD1 (6 bases). Between the trimmed V and J ends, which lost 0 bases and 2 bases, there was a span of 18 bases. Per the germline V gene, CDR1 is LGHNA and CDR2 is YSLEER. The CDR3 has 18 amino acids. CDR3 sequence (DNA): TGCGCCAGCAGCCAAGATGGGGGCCTAGGGAGTCCCACAGATACGCAGTATTTT. Its translation: CASSQDGGLGSPTDTQYF.

This clone was found once. The CDR3 DNA sequence: TGTGCCACCAGCAGAGCCCGGACAGGGGGAAATCAGCCCCAGCATTTT. It codes for CATSRARTGGNQPQHF. The rearrangement links TRBV15 to TRBJ1-5; TRBD1 matches 10 bases. CDR1 and CDR2 (germline): LNHNV, YYDKDF (reference sequence). V shed 1 base and J 4 bases; nucleotides not matched to a gene: 4. CDR3 length: 16 amino acids.

The chain has TRBV18 and TRBJ2-1; 9 bases match TRBD2. Germline CDR1 KGHSH, CDR2 LQKENI. The junction had 10 bases not matched to a gene; V was cut back by 5 bases and J by 5 bases. This CDR3 contains 16 residues. CDR3: CASSSIAGVRNNEQFF. The CDR3 DNA is TGTGCCAGCTCATCAATAGCGGGAGTTAGGAACAATGAGCAGTTCTTC.

The J gene is TRBJ2-2, the V gene TRBV9; 7 nucleotides line up with TRBD1. Germline V gene sequence: CDR1 SGDLS, CDR2 YYNGEE. This CDR3 is built from 15 residues. V was clipped by 4 bases and J by 4 bases; unmatched bases: 7. This CDR3 reads CASSPGDSFTGELFF. The CDR3 region has the DNA TGTGCCAGCAGCCCCGGGGACAGTTTCACCGGGGAGCTGTTTTTT.

The rearrangement joins TRBV5-6 to TRBJ1-6, with a tentative D call TRBD1 (5 bases). Trimming stripped 2 bases from V and 2 bases from J, with 11 bases between. The CDR3 loop spans 16 amino acids. The V gene's germline CDR1 is SGHDT and CDR2 YYEEEE. CDR3 residues: CASSFRQQAYNSPLHF. Here the CDR3 DNA reads TGTGCCAGCAGCTTCCGACAGCAAGCCTATAATTCACCCCTCCACTTT.

V and J are TRBV7-9 and TRBJ1-6; 8 bases fit TRBD1. The CDR3 covers 17 residues. Germline V gene sequence: CDR1 SEHNR, CDR2 FQNEAQ (reference sequence). J was trimmed by 10 bases and V by 4 bases; bases with no gene match: 15. CDR3 region: CASSSHDRQGSGSPLHF. The CDR3, as DNA: TGTGCCAGCAGCTCTCACGACAGACAGGGGTCAGGCTCACCCCTCCACTTT. The complete variable domain, with remaining parts taken from reference TRBV7-9 and TRBJ1-6, reads DTGVSQNPRHKITKRGQNVTFRCDPISEHNRLYWYRQTLGQGPEFLTYFQNEAQLEKSRLLSDRFSAERPKGSFSTLEIQRTEQGDSAMYLCASSSHDRQGSGSPLHFGNGTRLTVT.

The chain combines TRBV5-1 with TRBJ2-1, with TRBD2 identical over 11 bases. The CDR3 loop spans 14 amino acids. J lost 4 bases, V lost 6 bases, and 3 bases had no gene match. Germline-derived CDR1 and CDR2 are SGHRS and YFSETQ. DNA of the CDR3: TGCGCCAGCAAGCCTAGCGGGGGGTACAATGAGCAGTTCTTC. It specifies CASKPSGGYNEQFF. Full variable domain (missing parts from reference TRBV5-1 and TRBJ2-1): KAGVTQTPRYLIKTRGQQVTLSCSPISGHRSVSWYQQTPGQGLQFLFEYFSETQRNKGNFPGRFSGRQFSNSRSEMNVSTLELGDSALYLCASKPSGGYNEQFFGPGTRLTVL.

Only one count was recorded for this clone. The chain recombines TRBV4-1 with TRBJ1-2, with TRBD1 as a possible D gene (5 bases). Trimming left V 3 bases short and J 0 bases short, with 14 bases between. From germline, CDR1 is MGHRA and CDR2 YSYEKL. This CDR3 contains 16 residues. DNA of the CDR3: TGCGCCAGCAGCCACTCCGGGACCCGAGCTAACTATGGCTACACCTTC. As protein: CASSHSGTRANYGYTF.

The rearrangement links TRBV6-5 to TRBJ1-1; D is unclear. Germline V gene data show CDR1 as MNHEY and CDR2 as SVGAGI. Trimming stripped 6 bases from V and 0 bases from J, with 8 bases between. The CDR3 has 13 amino acids. The CDR3 bases are TGTGCCAGCAGGACTACAGTGAACACTGAAGCTTTCTTT. Translation: CASRTTVNTEAFF.

The chain employs TRBV6-1 and TRBJ2-7, with D perhaps TRBD1 (5 bases). CDR3 size: 13 residues. With 2 bases removed from V and 1 base from J, the gap between germline ends came to 6 bases. CDR1 and CDR2 (germline): MNHNS, SASEGT. For the CDR3, the DNA is TGTGCCAGCAGTGAACAGGGATCCTACGAGCAGTACTTC. It is translated as CASSEQGSYEQYF.

This chain joins TRBV5-6 and TRBJ2-1; 7 nucleotides line up with TRBD2. Germline V gene lookup returns CDR1 SGHDT and CDR2 YYEEEE. The CDR3 is 15 amino acids. J gave up 1 base and V 4 bases, and 5 bases lay outside the gene matches. The CDR3 coding sequence is TGTGCCAGCAGCGGGGACTACGGTTCCTACAATGAGCAGTTCTTC. Translating it yields CASSGDYGSYNEQFF.

The chain is built from TRBV5-4 and TRBJ1-1; TRBD1 matches at 10 bases. This CDR3 is 15 amino acids long. Germline trimming cut 4 bases from V and 1 base from J; bases unmatched to any gene: 4. The germline gives CDR1 SGHNT, CDR2 YYREEE (reference sequence). CDR3 loop: CASSTWTGGNTEAFF. CDR3 DNA: TGTGCCAGCAGCACCTGGACAGGGGGGAACACTGAAGCTTTCTTT.

J is TRBJ1-2 and V is TRBV18; D perhaps matches TRBD1 (5 bases). Deletions cut 2 bases from V and 8 bases from J, with 15 bases between. The V gene's germline CDR1 is KGHSH and CDR2 LQKENI. This CDR3 has 14 residues. CDR3 DNA sequence: TGTGCCAGCTCACCAACGGGGGAGGTCTTCGGCTACACCTTC. Translated: CASSPTGEVFGYTF. Complete variable domain (other parts from reference TRBV18 and TRBJ1-2): NAGVMQNPRHLVRRRGQEARLRCSPMKGHSHVYWYRQLPEEGLKFMVYLQKENIIDESGMPKERFSAEFPKEGPSILRIQQVVRGDSAAYFCASSPTGEVFGYTFGSGTRLTVV.

The V gene is TRBV6-6, the J gene TRBJ2-7; a possible D gene is TRBD2 (5 bases). This CDR3 comprises 14 residues. The germline gives CDR1 MNHNY, CDR2 SVGAGI (reference sequence). Between the trimmed V and J ends, which lost 8 bases and 3 bases, there was a span of 17 bases. The CDR3 region has the DNA TGTGCCAGCGCGAAGCCCGCGGGCTACTACGAGCAGTACTTC. This sequence encodes CASAKPAGYYEQYF.

The chain recombines TRBV9 with TRBJ2-1; D unresolved. The CDR3 loop spans 16 amino acids. Germline CDR1 is SGDLS and CDR2 is YYNGEE. The V gene lost 4 bases and the J gene lost 6 bases, with 20 bases spanning the gap. The chain's CDR3 is CASSPRLSRVLNEQFF. Written as DNA, the CDR3 is TGTGCCAGCAGCCCTCGCTTGTCCAGAGTCCTCAATGAGCAGTTCTTC.

The rearrangement links TRBV27 to TRBJ2-5; D gene uncertain. Trimming left V 3 bases short and J 11 bases short, with 13 bases between. There are 12 residues in the CDR3. Germline V gene lookup returns CDR1 MNHEY and CDR2 SMNVEV (reference sequence). DNA for the CDR3: TGTGCCAGCAGTTTCTTATTTGGCAAGCAGTACTTC. Translation: CASSFLFGKQYF.